These T cell receptor beta chains were read from a single sample in a study of blood T cell repertoires in COVID-19. The assay was immunoSEQ multiplex PCR, and TCRdb's table has in-frame clones only and misses some. The repertoire holds over 250,000 clones, with approximately 90% as singletons. The sample consisted of peripheral blood. These receptors all come from a woman in her sixties with acute or convalescent COVID-19. The conserved cysteine and the conserved F or W are not part of the CDR3 here. Clone size is stated in some rows and not others, as once, few, many or a class when expanded.

V	size	J	CDR3
TRBV27	.	TRBJ2-7	ASSQDYYEQY
TRBV10-3	few	TRBJ2-1	AISDLPGSTYNEQF
TRBV19	.	TRBJ1-6	ASRTTGTGIHNSPLH
TRBV10-3	.	TRBJ1-3	AISGREGGNTIY
TRBV7-6	.	TRBJ1-5	ASSDQGPNQPQH
TRBV29-1	once	TRBJ1-1	SVGQGNTEAF
TRBV28	.	TRBJ2-7	ASSLFSGDSYEQY
TRBV28	.	TRBJ1-1	ASSLIDTEAF
TRBV18	.	TRBJ1-5	ASSLDRVRYQPQH
TRBV3-1/TRBV3-2	.	TRBJ1-5	ASSQGRVNQPQH
TRBV30	.	TRBJ1-3	AFLQRDTIY
TRBV6-5	.	TRBJ2-2	ASSSTGTFGGGELF
TRBV28	.	TRBJ1-2	AIMTGGDYGYT
TRBV9	once	TRBJ2-3	ASSDGTSGGLLTDTQY
TRBV27	few	TRBJ1-6	ASSLMTVNSPLH
TRBV27	.	TRBJ2-3	ASSPNLAGENTDTQY